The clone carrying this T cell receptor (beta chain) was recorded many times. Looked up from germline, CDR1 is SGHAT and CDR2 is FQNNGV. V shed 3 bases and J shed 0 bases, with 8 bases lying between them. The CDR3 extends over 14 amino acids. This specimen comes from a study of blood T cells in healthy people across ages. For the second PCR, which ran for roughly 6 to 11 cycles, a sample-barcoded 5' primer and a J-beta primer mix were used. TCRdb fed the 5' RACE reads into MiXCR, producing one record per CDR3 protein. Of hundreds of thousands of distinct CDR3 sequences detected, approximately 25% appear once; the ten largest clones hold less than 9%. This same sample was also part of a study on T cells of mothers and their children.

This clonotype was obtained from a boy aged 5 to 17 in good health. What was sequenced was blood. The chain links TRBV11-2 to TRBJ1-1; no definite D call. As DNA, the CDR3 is TGTGCCAGCAGCTTGGGCCAAATGAACACTGAAGCTTTCTTT. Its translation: CASSLGQMNTEAFF.